The 10 T cell receptor beta chains in this list originate from one sample, sequenced in a study of blood T cell repertoires in COVID-19 (dated by TCRdb to about 2020). Libraries were constructed by the immunoSEQ multiplex PCR assay. TCRdb re-hosts the immuneACCESS table, in-frame sequences only. Its copies lack some clones; in the studies checked, an unresolved V gene accounts for under half of them, and the cause for the rest is not known. For this sample the table gives 100,000 to 140,000 clones, of which 80% were detected only once. 4.3% of the sample lies in the top ten. The sample consisted of peripheral blood. These receptors all stem from a man aged 65 to 79 with acute or convalescent COVID-19.

The chain recombines TRBV6-1 with TRBJ2-7, with D tentatively TRBD2 (5 bases). The CDR3 totals 13 residues. Germline V CDR1 and CDR2: MNHNS, SASEGT. V was clipped by 2 bases and J by 6 bases, with 11 bases between them. CDR3 nucleotides: TGTGCCAGCAGTGAACGGTCCCGGGGCGAGCAGTACTTC. Translation: CASSERSRGEQYF.

This rearrangement joins TRBV6-2 or TRBV6-3 to TRBJ1-3; the D gene is possibly TRBD1 (5 bases). CDR1 MNHEY and CDR2 SVGEGT come from the germline V gene. The CDR3 is 18 amino acids. Trimming stripped 6 bases from V and 3 bases from J, with 24 bases between. CDR3 residues: CASSILNSGRRFGNTIYF. DNA of the CDR3: TGTGCCAGCAGCATCCTTAACTCAGGGCGAAGATTTGGAAACACCATATATTTT.

The chain has TRBV7-8 and TRBJ2-1; weak D call: TRBD1 (7 bases). The CDR3 is 16 residues long. Trimming stripped 3 bases from V and 6 bases from J, with 18 bases between. From germline, CDR1 is SGHVS and CDR2 FQNEAQ. The CDR3 bases are TGTGCCAGCAGCTTTCTCCAGGGGGGTAACTCCAATGAGCAGTTCTTC. As protein: CASSFLQGGNSNEQFF.

This clone turned up a few times. V and J are TRBV19 and TRBJ2-3; 11 nucleotides match TRBD1. This CDR3 comprises 16 residues. Unmatched junction bases numbered 6, after V lost 4 bases and J lost 3 bases. Germline V gene sequence: CDR1 LNHDA, CDR2 SQIVND (reference sequence). The DNA of the CDR3 is TGTGCCAGTAGTAGCAGGACAGGGGGCCGAACAGATACGCAGTATTTT. It encodes CASSSRTGGRTDTQYF.

The chain couples TRBV6-2 or TRBV6-3 to TRBJ2-5; D may be TRBD2 (6 bases). Germline lookup yields CDR1 MNHEY and CDR2 SVGEGT. V was cut by 3 bases and J by 3 bases, with 17 bases left in between. The CDR3 spans 16 residues. For the CDR3, the DNA is TGTGCCAGCAGTTATGGAGGGGCCCCCTGGGAAGAGACCCAGTACTTC. Protein sequence: CASSYGGAPWEETQYF.

The genes are TRBV14 and TRBJ2-7, with D maybe TRBD1 (6 bases). The germline gives CDR1 SGHDN, CDR2 FVKESK. The CDR3 has 14 residues. Trimming shortened V by 0 bases and J by 4 bases, and 10 bases separated the two germline ends. This chain's CDR3 is CASSQDIRGYEQYF. The CDR3 DNA sequence: TGTGCCAGCAGCCAAGATATCAGGGGATACGAGCAGTACTTC. The full variable domain, in which reference TRBV14 and TRBJ2-7 provide the parts outside the CDR3, is EAGVTQFPSHSVIEKGQTVTLRCDPISGHDNLYWYRRVMGKEIKFLLHFVKESKQDESGMPNNRFLAERTGGTYSTLKVQPAELEDSGVYFCASSQDIRGYEQYFGPGTRLTVT.

This chain links TRBV5-5 with TRBJ1-2, with D maybe TRBD1 (6 bases). This CDR3 is built from 16 residues. The V and J ends lost 4 bases and 6 bases respectively, with 22 bases between them. Germline CDR1 and CDR2: SGHKS and YYEKEE (reference sequence). CDR3 DNA sequence: TGTGCCAGCAGCGAGGTGGGGGCAGGGGAAGCGAATGGCTACACCTTC. It specifies CASSEVGAGEANGYTF.

V usage is TRBV30 and J usage is TRBJ1-1; TRBD1 agrees at 7 bases. Germline values: CDR1 GTSNPN, CDR2 SVGIG (reference sequence). There are 13 residues in the CDR3. The junction had 7 bases not matched to a gene; V was cut back by 8 bases and J by 1 base. The CDR3 nucleotides are TGTGCCCGCAACGACAGGGAGAACACTGAAGCTTTCTTT. Amino acids: CARNDRENTEAFF.

The J gene is TRBJ1-2, the V gene TRBV7-3, with 7 bases aligning to TRBD1. This CDR3 comprises 13 residues. With 4 bases clipped from V and 4 bases from J, the junction kept 3 bases outside the gene matches. The germline V gene has CDR1 SGHTA and CDR2 FQGTGA. CDR3 residues: CASSSAGGYGYTF. For the CDR3, the DNA is TGTGCCAGCAGCTCAGCAGGGGGCTATGGCTACACCTTC.

J is TRBJ2-7 and V is TRBV28; the D gene is possibly TRBD2 (5 bases). CDR1 and CDR2 from the germline V gene are MDHEN and SYDVKM. The CDR3 totals 13 residues. V was pared by 2 bases and J by 2 bases, with 7 bases between. Here the CDR3 DNA reads TGTGCCAGCAGTTTAAGCGGACCCTACGAGCAGTACTTC. It yields the protein CASSLSGPYEQYF.